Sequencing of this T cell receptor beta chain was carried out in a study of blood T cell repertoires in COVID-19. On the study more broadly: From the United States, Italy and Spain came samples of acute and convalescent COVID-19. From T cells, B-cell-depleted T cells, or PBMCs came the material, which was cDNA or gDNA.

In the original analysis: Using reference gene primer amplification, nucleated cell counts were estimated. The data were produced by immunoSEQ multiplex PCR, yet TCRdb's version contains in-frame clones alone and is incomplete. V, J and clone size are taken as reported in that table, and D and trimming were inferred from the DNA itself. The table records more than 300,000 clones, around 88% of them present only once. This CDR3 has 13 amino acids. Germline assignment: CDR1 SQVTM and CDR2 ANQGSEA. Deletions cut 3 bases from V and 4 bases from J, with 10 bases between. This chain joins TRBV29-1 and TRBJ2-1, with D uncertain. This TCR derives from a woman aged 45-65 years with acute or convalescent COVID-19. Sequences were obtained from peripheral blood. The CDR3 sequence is CSVERRSYNEQFF. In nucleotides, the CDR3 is TGCAGCGTTGAGAGGCGGAGTTACAATGAGCAGTTCTTC.